This entry features one T cell receptor beta chain sequence. The ends lost 7 bases at V and 6 bases at J; junction bases unmatched: 11. The CDR3 sequence is 13 residues long. CDR1 is SQVTM and CDR2 is ANQGSEA in the germline V gene. This sample is drawn from a study of blood T cell repertoires in COVID-19. Looking at the study overall: The origin of the acute and convalescent COVID-19 samples was the United States, Italy and Spain. T cells, B-cell-depleted T cells, or PBMCs supplied cDNA or gDNA.

Clones were sequenced by immunoSEQ multiplex PCR, and TCRdb holds only the in-frame ones, with some missing. The data hold more than 250,000 clones, with 86% observed a single time. The clonotype comes from a woman between 45 and 60 years old with acute or convalescent COVID-19. Sequenced material: peripheral blood. The genes are TRBV29-1 and TRBJ2-7; 8 bases agree with TRBD1. This CDR3 reads CSAFRQGATEQYF. In DNA form, the CDR3 reads TGCAGCGCCTTTCGCCAGGGGGCGACCGAGCAGTACTTC.